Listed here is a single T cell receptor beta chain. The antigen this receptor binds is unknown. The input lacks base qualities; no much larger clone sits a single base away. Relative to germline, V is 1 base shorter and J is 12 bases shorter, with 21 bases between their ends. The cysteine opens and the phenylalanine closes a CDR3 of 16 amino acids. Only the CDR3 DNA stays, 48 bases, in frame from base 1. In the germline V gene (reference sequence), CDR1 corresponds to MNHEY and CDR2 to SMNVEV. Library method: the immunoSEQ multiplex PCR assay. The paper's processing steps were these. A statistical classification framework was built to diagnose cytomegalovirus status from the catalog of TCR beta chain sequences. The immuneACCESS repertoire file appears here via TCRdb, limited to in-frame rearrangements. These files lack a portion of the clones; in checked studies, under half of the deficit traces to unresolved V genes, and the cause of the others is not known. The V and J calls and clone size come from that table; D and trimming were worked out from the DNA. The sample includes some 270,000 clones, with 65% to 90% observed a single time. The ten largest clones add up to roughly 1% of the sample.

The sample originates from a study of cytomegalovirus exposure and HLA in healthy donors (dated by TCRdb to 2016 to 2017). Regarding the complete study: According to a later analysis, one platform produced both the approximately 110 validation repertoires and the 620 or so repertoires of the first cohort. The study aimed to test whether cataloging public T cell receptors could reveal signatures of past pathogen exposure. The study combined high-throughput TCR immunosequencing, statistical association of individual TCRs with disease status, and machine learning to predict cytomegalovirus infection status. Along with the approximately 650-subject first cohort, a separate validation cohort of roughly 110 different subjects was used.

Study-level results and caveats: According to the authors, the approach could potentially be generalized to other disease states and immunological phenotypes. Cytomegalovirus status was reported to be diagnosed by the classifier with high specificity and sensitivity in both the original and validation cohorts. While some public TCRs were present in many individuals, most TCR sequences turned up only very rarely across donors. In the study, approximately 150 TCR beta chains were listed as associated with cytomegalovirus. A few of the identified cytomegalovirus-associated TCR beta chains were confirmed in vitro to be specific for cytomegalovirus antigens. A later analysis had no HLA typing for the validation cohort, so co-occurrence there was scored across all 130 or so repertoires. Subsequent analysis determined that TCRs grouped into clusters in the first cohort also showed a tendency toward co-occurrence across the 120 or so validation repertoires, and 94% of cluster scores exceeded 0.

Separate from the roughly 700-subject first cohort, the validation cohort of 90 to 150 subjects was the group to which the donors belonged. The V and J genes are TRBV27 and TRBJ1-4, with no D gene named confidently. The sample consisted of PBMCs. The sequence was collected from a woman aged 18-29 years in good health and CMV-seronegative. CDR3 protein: CASSLFGQEARRELFF. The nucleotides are TGTGCCAGCAGTTTATTTGGGCAGGAGGCTAGGAGGGAACTGTTTTTT.